Shown below are 10 T cell receptor beta chains from a single sample sequenced in a study of T cell repertoires and HLA-DP antigens. The method was immunoSEQ multiplex PCR; TCRdb's version includes in-frame clones alone and lacks a portion of them. This sample has about 73,000 clones; around 80% occur once, and the top ten carry about 1.6%. These TCRs are of unknown antigen specificity. The sequencing sample was made of CD4+ T cells from PBMCs. These receptors came from a man between 60 and 70 years old in good health and CMV-seronegative.

This rearrangement joins TRBV5-6 to TRBJ1-2; 11 bases map to TRBD1. Germline V gene data show CDR1 as SGHDT and CDR2 as YYEEEE. The CDR3 runs 16 residues. Unmatched junction bases numbered 9, after V lost 4 bases and J lost 4 bases. The CDR3 DNA sequence: TGTGCCAGCAGCCCGACAAGGACAGGGGGCGGCTATGGCTACACCTTC. It encodes CASSPTRTGGGYGYTF.

V and J are TRBV6-5 and TRBJ2-1; no reliable D call. Germline assignment: CDR1 MNHEY and CDR2 SVGAGI. Trimming stripped 10 bases from V and 2 bases from J, with 12 bases between. The CDR3 runs 13 residues. The CDR3, as DNA: TGTGCCACCTTTTCCCCTCCCTACAATGAGCAGTTCTTC. Translation: CATFSPPYNEQFF.

The gene calls are TRBV4-1 and TRBJ2-7; 7 bases match TRBD1. Germline lookup yields CDR1 MGHRA and CDR2 YSYEKL. V was clipped by 4 bases and J by 3 bases; unmatched bases: 9. The CDR3 runs to 15 residues. The CDR3 region has the DNA TGCGCCAGCAGCCTCGTAGGACAGGCGAACTACGAGCAGTACTTC. This translates into CASSLVGQANYEQYF.

The chain combines TRBV9 with TRBJ2-3; 7 positions agree with TRBD1. Germline V CDR1 and CDR2: SGDLS, YYNGEE. The CDR3 covers 15 residues. V lost 4 bases and J lost 5; bases outside the gene matches: 10. Written as DNA, the CDR3 is TGTGCCAGCAGCCTCACGACAGGGTTGGTAGATACGCAGTATTTT. It translates to CASSLTTGLVDTQYF.

The genes are TRBV14 and TRBJ1-4; D is perhaps TRBD1 (6 bases). Trimming left V 4 bases short and J 8 bases short, with 14 bases between. The germline gives CDR1 SGHDN, CDR2 FVKESK. This CDR3 region has 14 residues. In DNA form, the CDR3 reads TGTGCCAGCAGCCGAGGGTCAGGGGTCGAAAAACTGTTTTTT. The encoded protein is CASSRGSGVEKLFF.

This clone was seen a single time. The chain's CDR3 is CASSFRPMVHTDTQYF. The CDR3 DNA reads as TGTGCCAGCAGTTTCCGACCGATGGTCCACACAGATACGCAGTATTTT. The chain couples TRBV27 to TRBJ2-3; no definite D call. CDR3 size: 16 residues. With 3 bases removed from V and 2 bases from J, the gap between germline ends came to 15 bases. Germline V lookup: CDR1 MNHEY, CDR2 SMNVEV (reference sequence).

This chain connects TRBV6-1 to TRBJ2-7; the D is unclear. V shed 0 bases and J shed 2 bases, with 5 bases lying between them. CDR3 size: 13 residues. The germline V gene has CDR1 MNHNS and CDR2 SASEGT. The chain's CDR3 is CASSEAATYEQYV. The DNA for the CDR3 is TGTGCCAGCAGTGAAGCGGCTACCTACGAGCAGTACGTC.

The V gene is TRBV2, the J gene TRBJ2-1; TRBD1 might be the D (5 bases). The CDR3 is 15 amino acids. Trimming left V 2 bases short and J 2 bases short, with 10 bases between. Germline CDR1 is SNHLY and CDR2 is FYNNEI. The CDR3 reads CASSEQGGPYNEQFF. The CDR3 DNA is TGTGCCAGCAGTGAACAGGGTGGGCCCTACAATGAGCAGTTCTTC.

The V call is TRBV4-1, the J call TRBJ1-5; D is ambiguous. There are 14 residues in the CDR3. Trimming removed 6 bases from V and 7 bases from J, with 16 bases in between. Germline V gives CDR1 MGHRA, CDR2 YSYEKL. CDR3 amino acids: CASRDIGGVQPQHF. The DNA for the CDR3 is TGCGCCAGCAGAGATATAGGCGGGGTACAGCCCCAGCATTTT.

This clone was seen only a few times. The rearrangement links TRBV11-3 to TRBJ2-1; D call uncertain. CDR1 and CDR2 from the germline V gene are SGHNT and YENEEA. The CDR3 is 13 amino acids. V lost 5 bases to trimming and J lost 4 bases, with 9 bases between them. The CDR3 DNA reads TGTGCCAGCAGCCTTTCCCGGTACAATGAGCAGTTCTTC. It is translated as CASSLSRYNEQFF. Based on the CDR3 plus reference TRBV11-3 and TRBJ2-1, the full variable domain is EAGVVQSPRYKIIEKKQPVAFWCNPISGHNTLYWYLQNLGQGPELLIRYENEEAVDDSQLPKDRFSAERLKGVDSTLKIQPAELGDSAVYLCASSLSRYNEQFFGPGTRLTVL.